The rows below give T cell receptor beta chains drawn from one sample of a study of blood T cell repertoires in COVID-19. Generated by immunoSEQ multiplex PCR, the TCRdb table keeps only in-frame clones and is missing some. The table has 25,000 to 35,000 clones, about four fifths seen once. Source material: peripheral blood. All receptors come from a woman of 80 years or more with acute or convalescent COVID-19. CDR3s include the opening cysteine and the closing phenylalanine or tryptophan. The D gene is left open where the match is weak. Only part of the rows carry a size: once, few, many, or a class if the clone is expanded.

TRBV27,TRBJ2-7,NA,14,TRBD2,TGTGCCAGCAGTTTGGCTAGCGGGGACTACGAGCAGTACTTC,CASSLASGDYEQYF
TRBV18,TRBJ1-1,NA,14,NA,TGTGCCAGCTCACGATCGACAGGCAACACTGAAGCTTTCTTT,CASSRSTGNTEAFF
TRBV2,TRBJ1-5,NA,12,NA,TGTGCCAGCAGTTATTATAATCAGCCCCAGCATTTT,CASSYYNQPQHF
TRBV7-6,TRBJ2-7,NA,14,TRBD1,TGTGCCAGCAGCTTAGGGGACAGACCCTACGAGCAGTACTTC,CASSLGDRPYEQYF
TRBV30,TRBJ2-2,NA,13,NA,TGTGCCTGGAGCGGTAGTGGCACCGGGGAGCTGTTTTTT,CAWSGSGTGELFF
TRBV6-5,TRBJ2-7,NA,13,NA,TGTGCCAGCAGTTACGTCGGCTCCTACGAGCAGTACTTC,CASSYVGSYEQYF
TRBV7-2,TRBJ1-2,NA,15,TRBD1,TGTGCCAGCAGCTTCCTGAGGACAGGGGTCTATGGCTACACCTTC,CASSFLRTGVYGYTF
TRBV10-3,TRBJ1-5,NA,16,TRBD1,TGTGCCATCAGTGGTGTTGGGGGACAGCCCTATCAGCCCCAGCATTTT,CAISGVGGQPYQPQHF
TRBV28,TRBJ2-5,NA,12,NA,TGTGCCAGCTCAAGGGGCTGGGAGACCCAGTACTTC,CASSRGWETQYF
TRBV6-6,TRBJ2-1,once,12,TRBD1,TGTGCCAGCACTGGACAGGGCCATGAGCAGTTCTTC,CASTGQGHEQFF
TRBV19,TRBJ1-2,NA,18,TRBD1,TGTGCCAGTAGTTCCCCCGGACAGGGGGCCCGGGGGCTCTATGGCTACACCTTC,CASSSPGQGARGLYGYTF
TRBV7-3,TRBJ1-1,NA,14,NA,TGTGCCAGCAGCTTAACCTCGGCGGGAACTGAAGCTTTCTTT,CASSLTSAGTEAFF
TRBV30,TRBJ1-2,NA,12,NA,TGTGCCTGGACGACGGGGTTGTTTGGCTACACCTTC,CAWTTGLFGYTF
TRBV5-1,TRBJ1-5,NA,15,TRBD1,TGCGCCAGCAGCTCGGGACAGGGGGCGGGTCAGCCCCAGCATTTT,CASSSGQGAGQPQHF
TRBV19,TRBJ2-3,NA,16,TRBD2,TGTGCCAGTAGTCCGGCGGGACTAGCGAGCACAGATACGCAGTATTTT,CASSPAGLASTDTQYF
TRBV5-6,TRBJ1-4,NA,15,TRBD1,TGTGCCAGCAGCTTGGCAGGACAGGGAAGCGAAAAACTGTTTTTT,CASSLAGQGSEKLFF
TRBV5-1,TRBJ2-2,NA,18,NA,TGCGCCAGCAGTGAGTCGACAGACGTTTTGAGTTTCACCGGGGAGCTGTTTTTT,CASSESTDVLSFTGELFF
TRBV10-3,TRBJ1-3,once,12,TRBD1,TGTGCCATCGGACAGGGAGGAAACACCATATATTTT,CAIGQGGNTIYF
TRBV12-3/TRBV12-4,TRBJ2-7,NA,13,TRBD2,TGTGCCAGCCGGACTAGCGGGGGGAGTGAGCAGTACTTC,CASRTSGGSEQYF
TRBV21-1,TRBJ1-2,NA,13,NA,TGTGCCAGCAGCGCCGGGACAGAAGCTGGCTACACCTTC,CASSAGTEAGYTF
TRBV14,TRBJ2-1,NA,16,TRBD2,TGTGCCAGCAGCCAAGATCGGGGGGGGTTAAACAATGAGCAGTTCTTC,CASSQDRGGLNNEQFF
TRBV6-4,TRBJ1-2,NA,13,NA,TGTGCCAGCAGCCCTTTCCTGAACTATGGCTACACCTTC,CASSPFLNYGYTF
TRBV7-6,TRBJ2-3,NA,16,TRBD2,TGTGCCAGCAGCTTAGGGGCTAGCGGGGTCACAGATACGCAGTATTTT,CASSLGASGVTDTQYF
TRBV7-9,TRBJ1-2,NA,13,NA,TGTGCCAGCAGCCGGGAGGGCAACTATGGCTACACCTTC,CASSREGNYGYTF
TRBV25-1,TRBJ1-5,NA,12,NA,TGTGCCAGCAGTGCTGGGGCACAGCCCCAGCATTTT,CASSAGAQPQHF
TRBV27,TRBJ2-7,NA,15,NA,TGTGCCAGCAGTCCAACCGGGACACTTGCTACGAAGCAGTACTTC,CASSPTGTLATKQYF
TRBV19,TRBJ1-4,NA,19,TRBD1,TGTGCCAGTAGTATAGGCCCAGGGGGCGCATCTACAACTAATGAAAAACTGTTTTTT,CASSIGPGGASTTNEKLFF
TRBV6-5,TRBJ1-4,once,15,TRBD1,TGTGCCAGCAGTTACCCGGGACAGGGCGGGCAAAAACTGTTTTTT,CASSYPGQGGQKLFF
TRBV11-3,TRBJ2-2,NA,11,NA,TGTGCCAGCCAGGGGTCCGGGGAGCTGTTTTTT,CASQGSGELFF
TRBV7-2,TRBJ2-1,NA,15,NA,TGTGCCAGCAGCTTCTCAAGCGAAAACTACAATGAGCAGTTCTTC,CASSFSSENYNEQFF
TRBV5-6,TRBJ1-1,once,14,NA,TGTGCCAGCAGCTTAGTTAGCCGGAACACTGAAGCTTTCTTT,CASSLVSRNTEAFF
TRBV19,TRBJ2-5,medium-sized,17,TRBD2,TGTGCCAGTAGTTCTTCCCTGACTAGCGGGAGTGGGGAGACCCAGTACTTC,CASSSSLTSGSGETQYF
TRBV6-5,TRBJ1-1,few,12,NA,TGTGCCACCAGCCGTATGAACACTGAAGCTTTCTTT,CATSRMNTEAFF
TRBV5-1,TRBJ2-3,NA,14,TRBD1,TGCGCCAGCAGCTTGACAGGGGCCCGGGATACGCAGTATTTT,CASSLTGARDTQYF
TRBV6-5,TRBJ1-1,NA,15,TRBD1,TGTGCCAGCAGGCCGACCCCGACAGGGTCCACTGAAGCTTTCTTT,CASRPTPTGSTEAFF
TRBV18,TRBJ1-6,NA,15,TRBD1,TGTGCCAGCTCACCAGTTGACAGGGGCAATTCACCCCTCCACTTT,CASSPVDRGNSPLHF
TRBV24-1,TRBJ1-5,NA,14,TRBD1,TGTGCCACCAGTGAGACAGGGGCAAATCAGCCCCAGCATTTT,CATSETGANQPQHF
TRBV12-5,TRBJ2-7,once,13,NA,TGTGCTAGTGGTTTGGTACGGGGTAGCGAGCAGTACTTC,CASGLVRGSEQYF
TRBV3-1/TRBV3-2,TRBJ2-5,large,15,TRBD2,TGTGCCAGCAGCCGACACACTAGCGGGCCAGAGACCCAGTACTTC,CASSRHTSGPETQYF